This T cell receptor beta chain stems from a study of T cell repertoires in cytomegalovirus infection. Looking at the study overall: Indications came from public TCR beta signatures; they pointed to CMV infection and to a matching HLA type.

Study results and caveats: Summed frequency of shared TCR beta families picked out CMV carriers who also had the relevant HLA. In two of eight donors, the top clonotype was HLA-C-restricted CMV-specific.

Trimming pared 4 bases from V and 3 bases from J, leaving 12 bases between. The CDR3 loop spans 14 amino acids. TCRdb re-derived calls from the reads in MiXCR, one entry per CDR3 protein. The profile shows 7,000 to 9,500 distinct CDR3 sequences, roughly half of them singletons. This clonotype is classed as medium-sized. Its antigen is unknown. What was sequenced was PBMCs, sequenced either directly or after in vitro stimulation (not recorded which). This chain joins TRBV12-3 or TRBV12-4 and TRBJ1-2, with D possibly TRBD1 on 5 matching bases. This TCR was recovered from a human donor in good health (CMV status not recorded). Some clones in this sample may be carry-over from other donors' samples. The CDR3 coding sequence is TGTGCCAGCAGTTATACCGGGACGCACTATGGCTACACCTTC. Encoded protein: CASSYTGTHYGYTF.